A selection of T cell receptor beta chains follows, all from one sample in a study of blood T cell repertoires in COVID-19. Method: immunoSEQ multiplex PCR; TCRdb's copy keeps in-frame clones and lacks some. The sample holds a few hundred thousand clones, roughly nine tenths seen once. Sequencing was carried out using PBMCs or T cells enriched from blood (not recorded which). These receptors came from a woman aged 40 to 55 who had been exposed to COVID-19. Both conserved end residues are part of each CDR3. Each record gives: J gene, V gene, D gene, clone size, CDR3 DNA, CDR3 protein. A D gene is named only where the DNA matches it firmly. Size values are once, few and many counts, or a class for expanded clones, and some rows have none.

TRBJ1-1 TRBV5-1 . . TGCGCCAGCACCCCGGAAGGCGGGTTTAACACTGAAGCTTTCTTT CASTPEGGFNTEAFF
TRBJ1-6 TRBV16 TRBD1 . TGTGCCAGCAGCCAAAAGGACAGGGCTGTCAATTCACCCCTCCACTTT CASSQKDRAVNSPLHF
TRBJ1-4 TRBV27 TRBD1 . TGTGCCAGCAGTTTGGGGACAGGGGGAAGTGAAAAACTGTTTTTT CASSLGTGGSEKLFF
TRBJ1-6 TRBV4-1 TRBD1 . TGCGCCAGCAGCCAAGCCCTGACAGGGGTCAATTCACCCCTCCACTTT CASSQALTGVNSPLHF
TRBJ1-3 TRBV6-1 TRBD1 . TGTGCCAGCAGTGCCTGGGGGACAGGCTCTGGAAACACCATATATTTT CASSAWGTGSGNTIYF
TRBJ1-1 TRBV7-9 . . TGTGCCAGCAGCTTGGGCACTTTGAACACTGAAGCTTTCTTT CASSLGTLNTEAFF
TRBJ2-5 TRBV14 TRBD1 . TGTGCCAGCGGTAGACAGGGGACCCAGTACTTC CASGRQGTQYF
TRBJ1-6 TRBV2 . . TGTGCCAGCAGTCAGAGGGTTAATTCACCCCTCCACTTT CASSQRVNSPLHF
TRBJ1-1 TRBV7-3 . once TGTGCCAGCAGCTTAACCCCTCGGCAGGGACTTGAAGCTTTCTTT CASSLTPRQGLEAFF
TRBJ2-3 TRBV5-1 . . TGCGCCAGCAGCTTGGGAGGTTTTACAGATACGCAGTATTTT CASSLGGFTDTQYF
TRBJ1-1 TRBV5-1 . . TGCGCCAGCAGCTACCAGACGGGAAACACTGAAGCTTTCTTT CASSYQTGNTEAFF
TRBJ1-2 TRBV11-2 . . TGTGCCAGCCAACGGGGCTATGGCTACACCTTC CASQRGYGYTF
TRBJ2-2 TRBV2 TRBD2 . TGTGCCAGCAGTGAATTAGCGGGGACCGGGGAGCTGTTTTTT CASSELAGTGELFF
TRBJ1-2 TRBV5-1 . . TGCGCCAGCAGCTTGGCGACACGTTATGGCTACACCTTC CASSLATRYGYTF
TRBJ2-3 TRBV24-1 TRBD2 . TGTGCCACCAGTGCTAGCGGGGTCACAGATACGCAGTATTTT CATSASGVTDTQYF
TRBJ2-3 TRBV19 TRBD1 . TGTGCCAGTAGTCTGACGGACAGGGGCACAGATACGCAGTATTTT CASSLTDRGTDTQYF
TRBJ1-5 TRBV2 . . TGTGCCAGCAGTGATACAGGGATTGGAAGCAATCAGCCCCAGCATTTT CASSDTGIGSNQPQHF
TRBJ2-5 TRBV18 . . TGTGCCAGCTCACCACCGAGAGGGCAGCAAGAGACCCAGTACTTC CASSPPRGQQETQYF
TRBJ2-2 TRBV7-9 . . TGTGCCAGCAGCCCTCAGGGTACCGGGGAGCTGTTTTTT CASSPQGTGELFF
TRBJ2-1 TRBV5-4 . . TGTGCCAGCACCATGACAGGATACAATGAGCAGTTCTTC CASTMTGYNEQFF
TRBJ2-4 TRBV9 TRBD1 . TGTGCCAGCAGCGTAGGTTCTAGGGGGCGTAACATTCAGTACTTC CASSVGSRGRNIQYF
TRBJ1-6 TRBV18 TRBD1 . TGTGCCAGCTCACCCGAACAGGGGGGGAATAATTCACCCCTCCACTTT CASSPEQGGNNSPLHF
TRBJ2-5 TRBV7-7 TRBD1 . TGTGCTAGCAGCCTCGGACAGGGGGAAGTAGAGACCCAGTACTTC CASSLGQGEVETQYF
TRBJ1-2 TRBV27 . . TGTGCCAGCAGGCCCTGGGCAGAGAACTATGGCTACACCTTC CASRPWAENYGYTF
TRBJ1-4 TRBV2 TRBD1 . TGTGCCAGCCACGAACCTGGGACAGCAACTAATGAAAAACTGTTTTTT CASHEPGTATNEKLFF
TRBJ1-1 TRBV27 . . TGTGCCAGCAGTAGCCTGGACAGAAGTGAAGCTTTCTTT CASSSLDRSEAFF
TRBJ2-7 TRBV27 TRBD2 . TGTGCCAGCAGTTCCCTCTCGGGACTAGCGGGAGGGAACGAGCAGTACTTC CASSSLSGLAGGNEQYF
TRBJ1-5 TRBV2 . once TGTGCCAGCAGTGAAAGGTGGGCCCAGCCCCAGCATTTT CASSERWAQPQHF
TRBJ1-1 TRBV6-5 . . TGTGCCAGCAGTTACTCCGGACAACTTGAAGCTTTCTTT CASSYSGQLEAFF
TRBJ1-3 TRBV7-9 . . TGTGCCAGCAGCTTAGTAGGCAGAGACTTAAGCTCTGGAAACACCATATATTTT CASSLVGRDLSSGNTIYF
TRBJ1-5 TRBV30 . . TGTGCCTGGAGTGTACAGGGAGCTCAGCCCCAGCATTTT CAWSVQGAQPQHF
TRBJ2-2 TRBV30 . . TGTGCCCGGAGATACTCGGGGGAGCTGTTTTTT CARRYSGELFF
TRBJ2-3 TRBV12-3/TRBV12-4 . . TGTGCCAGCAGTTTCACTAACACAGATACGCAGTATTTT CASSFTNTDTQYF
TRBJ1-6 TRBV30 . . TGTGCCTGGAAAGGGAGGGTTGATTCACCCCTCCACTTT CAWKGRVDSPLHF
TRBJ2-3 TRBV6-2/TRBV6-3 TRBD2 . TGTGCCAGCAGTTACTCACTTCCTAGCGGGAGTGGCACAGATACGCAGTATTTT CASSYSLPSGSGTDTQYF
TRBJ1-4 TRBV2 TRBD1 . TGTGCCAGCAGTCAGAGAACCCTCGGGACAGGGGTTGGAAAACTGTTTTTT CASSQRTLGTGVGKLFF
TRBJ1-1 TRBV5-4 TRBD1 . TGTGCCAGCAAAAGACAGGGGATGAACACTGAAGCTTTCTTT CASKRQGMNTEAFF
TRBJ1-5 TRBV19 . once TGTGCCAGTATAGCCCCGGGAATTAGGAATCAGCCCCAGCATTTT CASIAPGIRNQPQHF
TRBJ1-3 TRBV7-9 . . TGTGCCAGCAGCCAGGGACACTCTGGAAACACCATATATTTT CASSQGHSGNTIYF
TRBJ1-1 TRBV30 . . TGTGCCTGGAGTGTACAGGGTAGCACTGAAGCTTTCTTT CAWSVQGSTEAFF
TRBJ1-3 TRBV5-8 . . TGTGCCAGCAGCTCGAACGACGGGGGGAGAAACACCATATATTTT CASSSNDGGRNTIYF
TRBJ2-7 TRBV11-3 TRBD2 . TGTGCCAGCAGCTTAGTTTCATTTTCTGGGCGGGAGGTCGGCGAGCAGTACTTC CASSLVSFSGREVGEQYF
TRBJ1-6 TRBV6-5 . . TGTGCCAGCAGCGCGGGACGGGGTAATTCACCCCTCCACTTT CASSAGRGNSPLHF
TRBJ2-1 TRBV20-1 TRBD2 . TGCAGTGCTAGTGTGGGAGGGACTAGCGGGGGTGGTGAGCAGTTCTTC CSASVGGTSGGGEQFF
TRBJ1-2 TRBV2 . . TGTGCCAGCAGTGAATCAACTACGGGGGGGCAAATTGGCTACACCTTC CASSESTTGGQIGYTF
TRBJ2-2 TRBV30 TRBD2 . TGTGCCAGTGAGACAGATTTAGCGGGTACCGGGGAGCTGTTTTTT CASETDLAGTGELFF
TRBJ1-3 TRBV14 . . TGTGCCAGCAGCCAGTCCTCGAACAGACCTCCAAGGAACACCATATATTTT CASSQSSNRPPRNTIYF
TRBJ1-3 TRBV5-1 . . TGCGCCAGCAGCTTGGACAGGGTCTCTGGAAACACCATATATTTT CASSLDRVSGNTIYF